These 30 T cell receptor beta chains came from one sample sequenced in a study of cytomegalovirus exposure and HLA in healthy donors. PCR amplification relied on 60 Vbeta primers (plus 13 Jbeta primers). Profiling relied on immunoSEQ multiplex PCR, and the TCRdb table lists in-frame clones only, not all of them. The sample lists 85,000 to 120,000 clones; roughly 80% were seen once. Sample: PBMCs. Receptor source: a man in his forties or fifties in good health and CMV-seronegative.

The rearrangement joins TRBV13 to TRBJ2-2; weak D call: TRBD1 (6 bases). This CDR3 region has 15 residues. V was pared by 3 bases and J by 7 bases, with 15 bases between. The V gene's germline CDR1 is PRHDT and CDR2 FYEKMQ (reference sequence). The CDR3 is CASSFSSGADGELFF. CDR3 bases: TGTGCCAGCAGCTTCTCGTCAGGGGCGGACGGGGAGCTGTTTTTT.

Comment on this clone: The germline gene is not matched at one end of the junction; a read error may be the cause. This chain joins TRBV7-9 and TRBJ2-3, with D uncertain. Germline values: CDR1 SEHNR, CDR2 FQNEAQ (reference sequence). The CDR3 totals 16 residues. In DNA form, the CDR3 reads TGTTCCAGCAGCTTAGTGGTACTCAGGTCAACAGATACGCAGTATTTT. It is translated as CSSSLVVLRSTDTQYF.

This clone was detected once. This CDR3 is CASSYAGTGGSQPQHF. CDR3 nucleotide sequence: TGTGCCAGCAGTTACGCTGGGACAGGGGGAAGTCAGCCCCAGCATTTT. The chain couples TRBV6-6 to TRBJ1-5, with 11 bases identical to TRBD1. The trim removed 2 bases at V and 6 bases at J, leaving 6 bases unmatched. The germline V gene has CDR1 MNHNY and CDR2 SVGAGI (reference sequence). The CDR3 totals 16 residues.

The V and J genes are TRBV7-9 and TRBJ2-7, with D maybe TRBD1 (6 bases). Trimming pared 3 bases from V and 2 bases from J, leaving 17 bases between. The CDR3 length is 16 residues. Germline CDR1 reads SEHNR; CDR2 reads FQNEAQ (reference sequence). The CDR3 DNA reads as TGTGCCAGCAGCTTTTCCCGGCCGGACAGAACCTACGAGCAGTACTTC. Amino acid sequence: CASSFSRPDRTYEQYF.

This chain uses TRBV6-5 with TRBJ2-7; 9 nucleotides line up with TRBD1. The germline CDR1 and CDR2 sequences are MNHEY and SVGAGI. The CDR3 runs to 12 residues. J was trimmed by 5 bases and V by 8 bases; bases with no gene match: 4. CDR3 in DNA: TGTGCCAGCGGATGGACAGGGGACGAGCAGTACTTC. Encoded protein: CASGWTGDEQYF.

The chain employs TRBV7-9 and TRBJ1-3; no firm D call. This CDR3 comprises 16 residues. V was cut by 11 bases and J by 0 bases, with 20 bases left in between. Germline-derived CDR1 and CDR2 are SEHNR and FQNEAQ (reference sequence). The CDR3 DNA is TGTGCCGGACTAATCTCGGACCGTTCCTCTGGAAACACCATATATTTT. Translation gives CAGLISDRSSGNTIYF.

The J gene is TRBJ2-7, the V gene TRBV14; no clear D gene. Looked up from germline, CDR1 is SGHDN and CDR2 is FVKESK. V was cut by 3 bases and J by 4 bases, with 7 bases left in between. There are 12 residues in the CDR3. The CDR3 spells CASSQVRYEQYF. The CDR3 DNA reads TGTGCCAGCAGCCAGGTCAGGTACGAGCAGTACTTC.

The chain is built from TRBV5-1 and TRBJ2-5; the D gene is possibly TRBD1 (5 bases). Germline lookup yields CDR1 SGHRS and CDR2 YFSETQ. The CDR3 covers 13 residues. V gave up 0 bases and J gave up 5 bases, with 8 bases separating them. The CDR3 bases are TGCGCCAGCAGCTTGGGGGGCGCGGAGACCCAGTACTTC. As protein: CASSLGGAETQYF.

The CDR3 sequence is CASSPTAASGGLYSYEQYF. The CDR3 DNA reads TGTGCCAGCAGCCCCACGGCGGCTAGCGGGGGGCTTTACTCCTACGAGCAGTACTTC. This chain uses TRBV11-2 with TRBJ2-7, with 11 bases identical to TRBD2. The CDR3 runs 19 residues. The V segment lost 5 bases and the J segment 0 bases; nucleotides outside the gene matches: 15. Germline CDR1 SGHAT, CDR2 FQNNGV.

This sequence joins TRBV6-5 and TRBJ2-1; a weak D match, TRBD2 (6 bases). This CDR3 has 15 residues. Germline values: CDR1 MNHEY, CDR2 SVGAGI. V was clipped by 5 bases and J by 0 bases, with 11 bases between them. The CDR3 region has the DNA TGTGCCAGCAGTAACGACGGGAGCTCCTACAATGAGCAGTTCTTC. Amino acids: CASSNDGSSYNEQFF.

The chain joins TRBV9 to TRBJ1-5; TRBD1 is a possible D gene (6 bases). The CDR3 runs to 13 residues. V lost 2 bases, J lost 7 bases, and 10 bases lay in between. Per germline, CDR1 SGDLS and CDR2 YYNGEE. CDR3 nucleotide sequence: TGTGCCAGCAGCGTCCAGGGGTCCCAGCCCCAGCATTTT. It specifies CASSVQGSQPQHF.

This chain connects TRBV4-3 to TRBJ1-2; D is undetermined. V was cut by 0 bases and J by 2 bases, with 10 bases left in between. Per germline, CDR1 LGHNA and CDR2 YSLEER. The CDR3 is made up of 15 amino acids. The CDR3 nucleotides read TGCGCCAGCAGCCAAGATGGCACGACAAACTATGGCTACACCTTC. Amino acid sequence: CASSQDGTTNYGYTF.

The chain employs TRBV29-1 and TRBJ2-3; 10 bases match TRBD1. This CDR3 is built from 13 residues. Trimming cost V 6 bases and J 5 bases; bases outside gene matches: 5. Germline V lookup: CDR1 SQVTM, CDR2 ANQGSEA. The CDR3 DNA reads as TGCAGCGTCGACAGGGGGCGCAGAGATACGCAGTATTTT. Its protein is CSVDRGRRDTQYF.

V is TRBV6-5 and J is TRBJ1-1, with D possibly TRBD1 on 6 matching bases. V lost 5 bases and J lost 2, with 12 bases in between. CDR3 size: 14 residues. The germline gives CDR1 MNHEY, CDR2 SVGAGI. The CDR3 region is CASSETRGNTEAFF. CDR3 sequence (DNA): TGTGCCAGCAGTGAAACCAGGGGTAACACTGAAGCTTTCTTT.

The V gene is TRBV27, the J gene TRBJ2-1, with D perhaps TRBD1 (5 bases). Trimming stripped 4 bases from V and 4 bases from J, with 17 bases between. This CDR3 has 16 residues. Germline CDR1 and CDR2: MNHEY and SMNVEV (reference sequence). DNA of the CDR3: TGTGCCAGCAGTTACGGCAGGACGGACATTTACAATGAGCAGTTCTTC. Its protein is CASSYGRTDIYNEQFF.

The chain couples TRBV7-9 to TRBJ1-2; the match to TRBD1 covers 11 bases. Germline V lookup: CDR1 SEHNR, CDR2 FQNEAQ (reference sequence). This CDR3 is 16 amino acids long. V trimming: 1 base; J trimming: 8 bases; junction bases outside the gene matches: 9. CDR3 nucleotides: TGTGCCAGCAGCTTAGGGGGGACAGGGGGACGTATCGGCTACACCTTC. Encoded protein: CASSLGGTGGRIGYTF.

As for this clone: Germline and junction disagree at one end, which may indicate a read error. The V and J genes are TRBV7-2 and TRBJ2-1; 8 bases are shared with TRBD2. The CDR3 sequence is 15 residues long. The V gene's germline CDR1 is SGHTA and CDR2 FQGNSA. The CDR3 DNA follows: TGTGCCAGCAGTTTAGCGGGGAGCTCCTACAATGAGCAGTTCTTC. It yields the protein CASSLAGSSYNEQFF.

The V gene is TRBV19, the J gene TRBJ1-5; D unclear. The CDR3 spans 16 residues. Germline CDR1 is LNHDA and CDR2 is SQIVND (reference sequence). Trimming took 0 bases from V and 0 from J, leaving 9 bases between them. In DNA, the CDR3 is TGTGCCAGTAGTATAGATTTCCTTCTTAGCAATCAGCCCCAGCATTTT. It codes for CASSIDFLLSNQPQHF.

The chain recombines TRBV29-1 with TRBJ2-7; 9 bases line up with TRBD1. The germline CDR1 and CDR2 sequences are SQVTM and ANQGSEA. The J segment lost 2 bases and the V segment lost 4 bases, leaving 9 bases of the junction unmatched. The CDR3 is 15 amino acids. The CDR3 coding sequence is TGCAGCGTTGCCGGACAGGGGCCCCGTCCCTACGAGCAGTACTTC. This encodes CSVAGQGPRPYEQYF.

This clone was detected a few times. The genes are TRBV6-1 and TRBJ2-7; TRBD2 matches 9 bases. Germline V gene sequence: CDR1 MNHNS, CDR2 SASEGT. The CDR3 has 15 amino acids. J was trimmed by 1 base and V by 2 bases; bases with no gene match: 3. The CDR3 spells CASSERLAGSYEQYF. As DNA, the CDR3 is TGTGCCAGCAGTGAAAGGCTAGCGGGGTCCTACGAGCAGTACTTC.

This clone was seen once. V usage is TRBV4-3 and J usage is TRBJ1-2; TRBD1 agrees at 8 bases. Germline-derived CDR1 and CDR2 are LGHNA and YSLEER. V dropped 1 base and J dropped 1; count of bases not matched to a gene: 2. The CDR3 extends over 15 amino acids. CDR3 bases: TGCGCCAGCAGCCAAGGGGACAGGCATAACTATGGCTACACCTTC. Its translation is CASSQGDRHNYGYTF.

This chain connects TRBV11-1 to TRBJ1-2; no firm D call. CDR3 length equals 16 residues. Germline V CDR1 and CDR2: SGHAT, FQDESV (reference sequence). Between the trimmed V and J ends, which lost 5 bases and 6 bases, there was a span of 22 bases. The CDR3 loop reads CASSPLHNFDSDGYTF. The CDR3, as DNA: TGTGCCAGCAGCCCGTTACATAACTTCGACTCGGATGGCTACACCTTC.

The V gene is TRBV7-2, the J gene TRBJ2-3; TRBD2 aligns across 9 bases. This CDR3 spans 16 amino acids. V dropped 0 bases and J dropped 5; count of bases not matched to a gene: 6. From germline, CDR1 is SGHTA and CDR2 FQGNSA. CDR3 protein: CASSLAGGGAIDTQYF. DNA of the CDR3: TGTGCCAGCAGCTTAGCGGGCGGGGGGGCGATAGATACGCAGTATTTT.

This clone was seen once. This sequence joins TRBV11-1 and TRBJ1-2; unclear D gene. The CDR3 is 16 residues long. The germline CDR1 and CDR2 sequences are SGHAT and FQDESV (reference sequence). Trimming took off 2 bases at V and 1 base at J, with 14 bases between the two ends. CDR3 residues: CASSLLGSGSNYGYTF. CDR3 DNA sequence: TGTGCCAGCAGCTTATTGGGCAGCGGCAGTAACTATGGCTACACCTTC.

The sample holds one count of this clone. The chain carries TRBV7-2 and TRBJ1-1; D remains unclear. Germline V gene sequence: CDR1 SGHTA, CDR2 FQGNSA. This CDR3 has 12 residues. The V end lost 2 bases, the J end lost 4 bases, and 5 bases lay between the germline ends. CDR3 sequence reads: CASSLTSTEAFF. The DNA for the CDR3 is TGTGCCAGCAGCTTAACTTCCACTGAAGCTTTCTTT.

V usage is TRBV5-1 and J usage is TRBJ2-7; 7 nucleotides agree with TRBD1. Losses at the gene ends were 4 bases for V and 2 bases for J; bases not matched to a gene: 6. The CDR3 sequence is 14 residues long. Germline-derived CDR1 and CDR2 are SGHRS and YFSETQ. The CDR3 region is CASSVIQGAYEQYF. DNA for the CDR3: TGCGCCAGCAGCGTTATTCAGGGGGCCTACGAGCAGTACTTC.

This rearrangement joins TRBV7-9 to TRBJ2-7; maybe TRBD1 (5 bases). Trimming took 5 bases from V and 3 from J, leaving 14 bases between them. The germline V gene encodes CDR1 SEHNR and CDR2 FQNEAQ (reference sequence). The CDR3 spans 14 residues. This CDR3 reads CASSPRRGHYEQYF. CDR3 bases: TGTGCCAGCAGCCCTCGACGAGGACACTACGAGCAGTACTTC.

The CDR3 loop reads CASSLFGGGAENEQFF. The CDR3, as DNA: TGTGCCAGCAGTTTATTTGGCGGGGGGGCCGAGAATGAGCAGTTCTTC. This chain uses TRBV27 with TRBJ2-1, with 9 bases matching TRBD2. The V and J ends lost 1 base and 7 bases, in that order; junction bases with no gene match: 8. The V gene's germline CDR1 is MNHEY and CDR2 SMNVEV (reference sequence). The CDR3 contains 16 residues.

V gene TRBV19 combines with J gene TRBJ2-2; tentative D call: TRBD2 (6 bases). The V end was cut by 1 base, the J end by 6 bases, with 12 bases between. Germline V gene data show CDR1 as LNHDA and CDR2 as SQIVND (reference sequence). CDR3 length: 15 residues. DNA for the CDR3: TGTGCCAGTAGTATAGGGGGGGATCGGCCCGGGGAGCTGTTTTTT. Protein product: CASSIGGDRPGELFF.

The chain links TRBV5-4 to TRBJ2-5, with D possibly being TRBD2 (6 bases). V was pared by 4 bases and J by 1 base, with 17 bases between. The CDR3 covers 16 residues. Per the germline V gene, CDR1 is SGHNT and CDR2 is YYREEE (reference sequence). In DNA form, the CDR3 reads TGTGCCAGCAGCGAGCCCTTCCGGGGGTCCCAAGAGACCCAGTACTTC. Translation: CASSEPFRGSQETQYF.